This T cell receptor beta chain was found in a study of control samples from healthy donors and cancer patients. Some clones are missing from TCRdb's copy, which holds only in-frame ones; the method was immunoSEQ multiplex PCR. The data hold roughly 100,000 clones, with around 89% observed a single time. This clone came up once. V was pared by 3 bases and J by 8 bases, with 21 bases between. The CDR3 contains 16 residues. CDR1 is SGHRS, CDR2 YFSETQ, per germline. The chain has TRBV5-1 and TRBJ2-1; weak D call: TRBD1 (5 bases). This receptor was identified in a man aged 60 to 69 with lung cancer. The source material was PBMCs. In DNA form, the CDR3 reads TGCGCCAGCAGCTCGTCGGGCGGCAGGGCGGTCGATGAGCAGTTCTTC. Translating gives CASSSSGGRAVDEQFF.